This T cell receptor (beta chain) was documented in a study of control samples from healthy donors and cancer patients. The CDR3 is 12 amino acids. CDR1 SGHNT and CDR2 YYREEE come from the germline V gene (reference sequence). Trimming pared 3 bases from V and 9 bases from J, leaving 10 bases between. Profiled with immunoSEQ multiplex PCR; TCRdb holds only in-frame clones, not every one. The sample carries tens of thousands of clones, around 85% recorded once. The sample comprised PBMCs. This chain joins TRBV5-4 and TRBJ1-5; possibly TRBD1 for D (5 bases). The TCR comes from a man between 60 and 75 years old with head and neck cancer. CDR3 nucleotides: TGTGCCAGCAGCTGGGACCAGGGGCCCCAGCATTTT. It codes for CASSWDQGPQHF.